Below, 2 T cell receptor beta chains from the same sample are listed, as sequenced in a study of CD8 T cells in ankylosing spondylitis. MiXCR was run by TCRdb on the 5' RACE reads, yielding one entry per CDR3 protein. The table lists around 220,000 distinct CDR3 sequences, over 9.5% of them singletons, with roughly 23% in the top ten. Sequencing used blood, either unsorted or a sorted T cell fraction (not recorded which). The receptors here all came from a male donor with ankylosing spondylitis or in good health (not recorded which).

This clonotype has ten or more counts. This chain links TRBV5-1 with TRBJ2-2; 13 bases align to TRBD2. This CDR3 contains 16 residues. V was clipped by 3 bases and J by 9 bases; unmatched bases: 8. In germline, CDR1 is SGHRS, CDR2 YFSETQ. CDR3 DNA sequence: TGCGCCAGCAGCTCCTCCGGGACTAGCGGGGACAGGGAGCTGTTTTTT. Protein sequence: CASSSSGTSGDRELFF.

This clonotype has ten or more counts. The rearrangement uses TRBV5-1 and TRBJ1-4; D not certain. Trimming removed 1 base from V and 6 bases from J, with 7 bases in between. The CDR3 is made up of 13 amino acids. Germline CDR1 SGHRS, CDR2 YFSETQ. CDR3 nucleotide sequence: TGCGCCAGCAGCTTGTTGGCGGATGAAAAACTGTTTTTT. Translating it yields CASSLLADEKLFF.